A selection of T cell receptor beta chains follows, all from one sample in a study of graft-versus-host responses after intestinal transplantation. The data were produced by immunoSEQ multiplex PCR, yet TCRdb's version contains in-frame clones alone and is incomplete. The data contain roughly 89,000 clones, about 93% of them singletons. No antigen has been identified for these receptors. Sequenced material: unstimulated CD4+ T cells sorted from spleen or lymph node cells, taken before intestinal transplant. These receptors were obtained from a human donor who received an intestinal transplant. Each CDR3 is given with its conserved first and last residue. D genes are given only for firm matches. Size is stated for part of the rows, as once, few or many counts, or as a class when the clone is expanded.

J gene	clone size	V gene	D gene	CDR3 DNA	CDR3 protein
TRBJ2-5	-	TRBV5-1	TRBD2	TGCGCCAGCAGCCCGGGACTAGCGGGAGGGCCGGGGGAGACCCAGTACTTC	CASSPGLAGGPGETQYF
TRBJ1-2	-	TRBV6-5	-	TGTGCCAGCAGTGAAGCCCTTTATGGCTACACCTTC	CASSEALYGYTF
TRBJ1-1	-	TRBV5-1	-	TGCGCCAGCCGTTCCAGTGTGATGAACACTGAAGCTTTCTTT	CASRSSVMNTEAFF
TRBJ2-1	-	TRBV6-1	-	TGTGCCAGCAGTCTTGAGATGAAATACAATGAGCAGTTCTTC	CASSLEMKYNEQFF
TRBJ2-3	-	TRBV6-5	-	TGTGCCAGCAGCAGGGCGGGGGATACGCAGTATTTT	CASSRAGDTQYF
TRBJ2-7	-	TRBV27	TRBD2	TGTGCCAGCAGTTCCACTAGCGGGGTTTCCTACGAGCAGTACTTC	CASSSTSGVSYEQYF
TRBJ1-4	-	TRBV2	TRBD1	TGTGCCAGCAGTGAGCCACCACGGACAGGGCAAGGGGAAAAACTGTTTTTT	CASSEPPRTGQGEKLFF
TRBJ1-3	once	TRBV9	-	TGTGCCAGCAGCGCGGACAGCTCTGGAAACACCATATATTTT	CASSADSSGNTIYF
TRBJ2-7	-	TRBV5-4	TRBD2	TGTGCCAGCAGCTTGGGGGGACTACCCTACGAGCAGTACTTC	CASSLGGLPYEQYF
TRBJ2-1	-	TRBV6-5	-	TGTGCCAGCAGCCAGGGCCGGGAGCAGTTCTTC	CASSQGREQFF
TRBJ1-1	-	TRBV4-3	-	TGCGCCAGCAGCCAAGATTCCGGACACCGACGTTTGAACACTGAAGCTTTCTTT	CASSQDSGHRRLNTEAFF
TRBJ2-3	-	TRBV14	TRBD2	TGTGCCAGCAGCCACGGCGCCCCCGGGACTAGCGGGGACTCTAGCACAGATACGCAGTATTTT	CASSHGAPGTSGDSSTDTQYF
TRBJ1-5	-	TRBV5-1	-	TGCGCCAGCAGCTTGGACACACAGGGTCAGCCCCAGCATTTT	CASSLDTQGQPQHF
TRBJ2-5	-	TRBV11-2	-	TGTGCCAGCAGCCCGACAGGTAACGAAGAGACCCAGTACTTC	CASSPTGNEETQYF
TRBJ1-1	-	TRBV7-9	TRBD1	TGTGCCAGCAGCCGACAGGGGGCAGTGGAGTTGAACACTGAAGCTTTCTTT	CASSRQGAVELNTEAFF
TRBJ2-1	-	TRBV30	TRBD2	TGTGCCTGGAGTGGATTAATAGCGGGAGGGCTTAGGAATGAGCAGTTCTTC	CAWSGLIAGGLRNEQFF
TRBJ2-3	-	TRBV15	-	TGTGCCACCAGCAGAGTGTTGGCTCGCACAGATACGCAGTATTTT	CATSRVLARTDTQYF
TRBJ1-3	-	TRBV5-1	-	TGCGCCAGCAGCCTACATGATGTGGGCACTGGAAACACCATATATTTT	CASSLHDVGTGNTIYF
TRBJ2-3	-	TRBV11-3	TRBD2	TGTGCCAGCAGCTTCGGTCGGGGCGGGGGGGCCCTCGATACGCAGTATTTT	CASSFGRGGGALDTQYF
TRBJ2-7	-	TRBV4-2	-	TGTGCCAGCAGCCCGACTAGACTCCCCTACGAGCAGTACTTC	CASSPTRLPYEQYF
TRBJ2-3	-	TRBV5-6	-	TGTGCCAGCAGCTTGGTGACTAGGGTCGTGGATACGCAGTATTTT	CASSLVTRVVDTQYF
TRBJ2-1	-	TRBV5-8	-	TGTGCCAGCAGCCCCCGACTAGTCTACAATGAGCAGTTCTTC	CASSPRLVYNEQFF
TRBJ1-5	-	TRBV4-3	-	TGCGCCAGCAGCCAAGATCTGGCAAATCAGCCCCAGCATTTT	CASSQDLANQPQHF
TRBJ1-4	few	TRBV25-1	TRBD1	TGTGCCAGCACGACAGGGGGAAGGGAAAAACTGTTTTTT	CASTTGGREKLFF
TRBJ2-2	-	TRBV6-1	-	TGTGCCAGCAGTGAGACCGGGACTCTGAACACCGGGGAGCTGTTTTTT	CASSETGTLNTGELFF
TRBJ1-6	-	TRBV6-5	TRBD1	TGTGCCAGCAGTCAACAGGGGGCGTATTCACCCCTCCACTTT	CASSQQGAYSPLHF
TRBJ1-6	-	TRBV30	TRBD1	TGTGCCTGGAGTGTACAGGGGGCAGAAGGTTCACCCCTCCACTTT	CAWSVQGAEGSPLHF
TRBJ2-1	-	TRBV6-5	TRBD2	TGTGCCAGCAGTTCCGAGAAAAGGACTAGCGGGCAGTTCTTC	CASSSEKRTSGQFF
TRBJ2-7	-	TRBV6-1	TRBD2	TGTGCCAGCAGTGAGGGGGGGACTAGTAGTTACGAGCAGTACTTC	CASSEGGTSSYEQYF
TRBJ1-2	once	TRBV7-3	-	TGTGCCAGCAGCTTAATTGGGGACTCAGATGGCTACACCTTC	CASSLIGDSDGYTF
TRBJ2-7	-	TRBV5-4	-	TGTGCCAGCAGCTCAAGGCCTAGTCTACTTTCCTACGAGCAGTACTTC	CASSSRPSLLSYEQYF
TRBJ1-1	-	TRBV2	-	TGTGCCAGCAGGTTACGGCGGGAATCTGAAGCTTTCTTT	CASRLRRESEAFF
TRBJ1-5	once	TRBV27	-	TGTGCCAGCAGTTTGGGCAGGAATCAGCCCCAGCATTTT	CASSLGRNQPQHF
TRBJ2-7	-	TRBV11-2	-	TGTGCCAGTGCCTCGAGTCCCTACTACGAGCAGTACTTC	CASASSPYYEQYF
TRBJ1-6	-	TRBV6-5	-	TGTGCCAGCAGTTGGGAGGGGAACGTTAATTCACCCCTCCACTTT	CASSWEGNVNSPLHF